These 7 T cell receptor beta chains share one sample of origin, sequenced in a study of blood T cell repertoires in COVID-19. This table comes from immunoSEQ multiplex PCR, and its TCRdb copy is limited to in-frame clones, with some not included. This sample has about 120,000 clones, with approximately 80% found just once. The sequenced sample consisted of peripheral blood. Source of these receptors: a human donor in a cohort sampled during active COVID-19.

This clone was seen only a few times. V usage is TRBV7-2 and J usage is TRBJ1-4, with 8 bases that match TRBD1. J lost 10 bases, V lost 1 base, and 2 bases had no gene match. This CDR3 spans 13 amino acids. Germline V gene data show CDR1 as SGHTA and CDR2 as FQGNSA. CDR3 sequence (DNA): TGTGCCAGCAGCTTAGAAACAGGGGGAAAACTGTTTTTT. Protein product: CASSLETGGKLFF.

This chain joins TRBV24-1 and TRBJ1-3; TRBD1 is a possible D gene (5 bases). Germline values: CDR1 KGHDR, CDR2 SFDVKD. V was shortened by 7 bases and J by 4 bases, with 13 bases between the two germline ends. This CDR3 is built from 14 residues. In DNA form, the CDR3 reads TGTGCCACCAGCAGGGAATCACAAGGAAACACCATATATTTT. Amino acid sequence: CATSRESQGNTIYF.

This chain connects TRBV5-5 to TRBJ2-2; a weak D match, TRBD1 (5 bases). V lost 1 base, J lost 4 bases, and 14 bases lay in between. This CDR3 contains 16 residues. Germline CDR1 SGHKS, CDR2 YYEKEE (reference sequence). The DNA for the CDR3 is TGTGCCAGCAGCTTGATGGGGCCGCCGGCCACCGGGGAGCTGTTTTTT. This sequence encodes CASSLMGPPATGELFF.

The chain has TRBV20-1 and TRBJ1-1; D may be TRBD1 (5 bases). The CDR3 length is 13 residues. V was clipped by 3 bases and J by 7 bases, with 15 bases between them. Germline CDR1 DFQATT, CDR2 SNEGSKA (reference sequence). The CDR3 protein is CSASGQGRDEAFF. CDR3 in DNA: TGCAGTGCTAGTGGGCAGGGTAGGGATGAAGCTTTCTTT.

The chain combines TRBV6-6 with TRBJ1-1; TRBD1 aligns across 9 bases. V lost 2 bases to trimming and J lost 5 bases; unmatched junction nucleotides: 6. The CDR3 extends over 15 amino acids. Germline V gene data show CDR1 as MNHNY and CDR2 as SVGAGI (reference sequence). The CDR3 sequence is CASSYLGTGKTEAFF. The DNA of the CDR3 is TGTGCCAGCAGTTACCTCGGGACAGGGAAAACTGAAGCTTTCTTT.

The chain couples TRBV5-1 to TRBJ1-1, with a tentative D call TRBD1 (5 bases). This CDR3 has 14 amino acids. Germline V gene data show CDR1 as SGHRS and CDR2 as YFSETQ. Trimming removed 0 bases at V and 2 bases at J, with 8 bases between. The CDR3 reads CASSLVDRNTEAFF. In DNA form, the CDR3 reads TGCGCCAGCAGCTTGGTTGACAGAAACACTGAAGCTTTCTTT.

This clone was picked up one time. The J gene is TRBJ2-7, the V gene TRBV4-3, with 7 bases identical to TRBD2. With V trimmed by 0 bases and J by 2 bases, 10 bases remained unmatched. CDR1 is LGHNA and CDR2 is YSLEER in the germline V gene. The CDR3 is 17 amino acids. Here the CDR3 DNA reads TGCGCCAGCAGCCAAGATGGGGAGGGCCCGGGAGCCTACGAGCAGTACTTC. Translated, it gives CASSQDGEGPGAYEQYF.